A selection of T cell receptor beta chains follows, all from one sample in a study of early T cells in non-severe SARS-CoV-2 infection. TCRdb reprocessed the 5' RACE reads with MiXCR, giving one entry per CDR3 protein. The sample records 65,000 to 80,000 distinct CDR3 sequences, 11% being singletons. The sequenced sample was whole blood. These receptors were taken from an adult who was a healthcare worker with PCR-confirmed SARS-CoV-2 infection or an uninfected control (not recorded which). The CDR3 runs from the conserved cysteine through the conserved F or W. The D gene is left open where the match is weak. The size field is filled for only some rows; it gives once, few, many or a size class.

D	V	J	size	CDR3	DNA
NA	TRBV6-5	TRBJ2-2	many	CASSYTQGLNTGELFF	TGTGCCAGCAGTTACACACAGGGATTGAACACCGGGGAGCTGTTTTTT
NA	TRBV7-2	TRBJ2-1	NA	CASSLFRGHNEQFF	TGTGCCAGCAGCTTATTCCGGGGGCACAATGAGCAGTTCTTC
NA	TRBV29-1	TRBJ1-2	few	CSDTSNYGYTF	TGCAGCGACACATCTAACTATGGCTACACCTTC
NA	TRBV29-1	TRBJ1-3	many	CSVALSSGNTIYF	TGCAGCGTGGCCCTGAGCTCTGGAAACACCATATATTTT
NA	TRBV7-9	TRBJ1-4	few	CASSPGGRSLGDEKLFF	TGTGCCAGCAGCCCCGGAGGCAGATCCTTGGGCGATGAAAAACTGTTTTTT
NA	TRBV14	TRBJ2-3	many	CASSFTDTQYF	TGTGCCAGCAGCTTCACAGATACGCAGTATTTT
TRBD1	TRBV9	TRBJ2-1	few	CASSVKGAGDEQFF	TGTGCCAGCAGCGTAAAGGGGGCCGGGGATGAGCAGTTCTTC
NA	TRBV11-2	TRBJ1-1	NA	CASSLAQNVEAFF	TGTGCCAGCAGCTTAGCCCAGAATGTAGAGGCTTTCTTT
NA	TRBV30	TRBJ2-7	few	CAWSNSGAPRLEQYF	TGTGCCTGGAGTAACTCGGGGGCCCCCCGTCTCGAGCAGTACTTC
NA	TRBV7-6	TRBJ2-5	many	CASSSQSRSQETQYF	TGTGCCAGCAGCTCCCAGTCGCGAAGCCAAGAGACCCAGTACTTC
NA	TRBV2	TRBJ2-2	NA	CASSEYPSQERNTGELFF	TGTGCCAGCAGTGAGTACCCTTCCCAAGAAAGGAACACCGGGGAGCTGTTTTTT
NA	TRBV10-1	TRBJ2-1	many	CASSEVASRNYNEQFF	TGCGCCAGCAGTGAGGTGGCTAGCAGAAACTACAATGAGCAGTTCTTC
NA	TRBV5-1	TRBJ2-7	NA	CASSPKTYEQYF	TGCGCCAGCAGCCCGAAGACTTACGAGCAGTACTTC
NA	TRBV27	TRBJ1-4	NA	CASSLRGALEKLFF	TGTGCCAGCAGTTTAAGGGGAGCGCTCGAAAAACTGTTTTTT
NA	TRBV5-5	TRBJ2-3	NA	CASSTDTGSTDTQYF	TGTGCCAGCAGCACAGACACAGGGAGCACAGATACGCAGTATTTT
TRBD1	TRBV30	TRBJ1-5	few	CAWSKGAGNQPQHF	TGTGCCTGGAGTAAGGGGGCCGGCAATCAGCCCCAGCATTTT
TRBD1	TRBV5-4	TRBJ1-2	many	CASSRQLGQALSYTF	TGTGCCAGCAGCCGACAACTGGGACAGGCTCTGAGCTACACCTTC
NA	TRBV7-8	TRBJ2-3	few	CASNDRTDTQYF	TGTGCCAGCAACGACAGAACAGATACGCAGTATTTT
TRBD1	TRBV6-2/TRBV6-3	TRBJ1-4	NA	CASSSPTGQGTNEKLFF	TGTGCCAGCAGCTCCCCCACGGGACAGGGGACTAATGAAAAACTGTTTTTT
NA	TRBV27	TRBJ2-1	many	CASSNPGLPHYNEQFF	TGTGCCAGCAGTAACCCGGGACTCCCCCATTACAATGAGCAGTTCTTC
NA	TRBV29-1	TRBJ1-1	few	CSVEAGEAFF	TGCAGCGTTGAAGCGGGTGAAGCTTTCTTT
NA	TRBV11-2	TRBJ1-1	NA	CASSLDRMPRDKAFF	TGTGCCAGCAGCTTAGATAGGATGCCCAGAGATAAAGCTTTCTTT
NA	TRBV12-3/TRBV12-4	TRBJ1-5	many	CASSFVGPHQPQHF	TGTGCCAGCAGTTTTGTGGGTCCCCATCAGCCCCAGCATTTT
TRBD2	TRBV7-9	TRBJ2-1	few	CASSGAGTSGGLSRSYNEQFF	TGTGCCAGCAGCGGGGCCGGGACTAGCGGGGGGCTATCCCGCTCCTACAATGAGCAGTTCTTC
NA	TRBV12-3/TRBV12-4	TRBJ2-6	many	CASSPDSSSGANVLTF	TGTGCCAGCAGCCCAGACAGTAGCTCTGGGGCCAACGTCCTGACTTTC
NA	TRBV6-1	TRBJ2-7	NA	CASSEVPRGGLEQYF	TGTGCCAGCAGTGAAGTTCCGAGGGGGGGTCTTGAGCAGTACTTC
NA	TRBV28	TRBJ1-6	few	CASSSQRFLHF	TGTGCCAGCAGTTCCCAAAGGTTCCTCCACTTT
NA	TRBV14	TRBJ2-3	few	CASSQGFSTDTQYF	TGTGCCAGCAGCCAAGGGTTCTCCACAGATACGCAGTATTTT
NA	TRBV3-1	TRBJ1-1	many	CASSQDLLDTREAFF	TGTGCCAGCAGCCAAGATCTCTTGGACACCCGGGAAGCTTTCTTT
NA	TRBV6-1	TRBJ1-5	many	CASGAAPNQPQHF	TGTGCCAGTGGGGCAGCTCCCAATCAGCCCCAGCATTTT
NA	TRBV6-2/TRBV6-3	TRBJ1-2	NA	CASRPPNRILNYGYTF	TGTGCCAGCAGGCCCCCGAACAGAATCCTCAACTATGGCTACACCTTC
NA	TRBV7-8	TRBJ1-4	few	CASSFRVANPTNEKLFF	TGTGCCAGCAGCTTCAGGGTGGCGAACCCAACTAATGAAAAACTGTTTTTT
NA	TRBV20-1	TRBJ1-6	NA	CSARGGHETYNSPLHF	TGCAGTGCTAGAGGGGGACACGAAACCTATAATTCACCCCTCCACTTT
NA	TRBV20-1	TRBJ1-3	few	CSANDGVRNTIYF	TGCAGTGCCAACGACGGGGTGAGGAACACCATATATTTT
NA	TRBV27	TRBJ2-7	few	CASSFNGYYEQYF	TGTGCCAGCAGTTTTAACGGATACTACGAGCAGTACTTC
TRBD1	TRBV3-1	TRBJ1-6	few	CASSRETGDSPLHF	TGTGCCAGCAGCCGTGAGACAGGGGATTCACCCCTCCACTTT
NA	TRBV6-1	TRBJ1-1	NA	CASSEAGGDEAFF	TGTGCCAGCAGTGAAGCAGGGGGTGATGAAGCTTTCTTT
TRBD2	TRBV7-2	TRBJ2-1	few	CASTPLGLAGGPGFF	TGTGCCAGCACCCCCCTGGGACTAGCGGGGGGGCCCGGGTTCTTC
NA	TRBV10-3	TRBJ1-2	NA	CAISLRDRLGYTF	TGTGCCATCAGTTTGAGAGACAGGCTTGGCTACACCTTC
NA	TRBV7-9	TRBJ2-7	NA	CASSLVEDLRYF	TGTGCCAGCAGCTTAGTAGAGGACCTTAGGTACTTC
NA	TRBV11-2	TRBJ1-3	NA	CASSLGVSGNTIYF	TGTGCCAGCAGCTTAGGAGTATCTGGAAACACCATATATTTT
NA	TRBV7-9	TRBJ2-2	few	CASSSGEAWELFF	TGTGCCAGCAGCTCAGGGGAGGCCTGGGAGCTGTTTTTT
NA	TRBV6-5	TRBJ2-3	many	CASSTTTGTDTQYF	TGTGCCAGCAGCACAACTACAGGCACAGATACGCAGTATTTT
NA	TRBV6-5	TRBJ2-1	NA	CASSQLSEQFF	TGTGCCAGCAGCCAATTAAGTGAGCAGTTCTTC
TRBD1	TRBV11-2	TRBJ2-2	NA	CASSLWGQVLEELFF	TGTGCCAGCAGCTTGTGGGGACAGGTCCTGGAGGAGCTGTTTTTT
TRBD1	TRBV5-1	TRBJ1-4	few	CASRTGQPNEKLFF	TGCGCCAGCAGAACGGGACAGCCTAATGAAAAACTGTTTTTT
TRBD2	TRBV6-6	TRBJ2-1	few	CASSNELAGATYNEQFF	TGTGCCAGCAGTAACGAACTAGCGGGGGCCACCTACAATGAGCAGTTCTTC
TRBD1	TRBV7-6	TRBJ2-7	NA	CASSPDRGPRYEQYF	TGTGCCAGCAGCCCAGACAGGGGGCCCCGTTACGAGCAGTACTTC